This TCR beta chain comes out of a study of blood T cell repertoires in COVID-19 (dated by TCRdb to 2020 to 2022). With respect to the entire study: The collaborator samples originated in the United States, Italy and Spain and spanned the acute and convalescent phases of COVID-19. Subjects who had been exposed to COVID-19, were actively infected with it, or had recovered from it provided the deeply sampled blood TCRbeta repertoires that made up the dataset. The sample metadata nearly always contained a de-identified subject ID, COVID-19 status, age in years and sex. HLA class I and class II types, where available, came from metadata supplied by the sample provider rather than from assay-based typing. The material from the prospective study consisted of cDNA or gDNA derived from T cells, B-cell-depleted T cells, or PBMCs. The repertoires were released in a freely available public database intended as a resource for research on the immune response to SARS-CoV-2. The samples were drawn from the first 160 participants of the ongoing ImmuneRACE study and from more than 1,000 subjects provided by 6 global collaborators. What the work shows at the level of the full study, not this receptor alone: The amount of clinical and demographic metadata varied by source and participant and was provided uncurated.

V has 6 bases trimmed and J has 3 bases trimmed; junction bases matching no gene number 12. Taken from the germline V gene, the CDR1 and CDR2 loops are SGHTA and FQGNSA. From cysteine to phenylalanine, the CDR3 is 18 amino acids long. Of the read, only the CDR3 DNA is kept; its 54 bases are in frame from base 1. TCRbeta CDR3 regions were amplified from genomic DNA using the immunoSEQ Assay, a bias-controlled multiplex PCR. The authors processed their data as follows. Nucleated cell counts per sample were estimated from amplification of reference gene primers within the assay. To quantify the absolute abundance of each unique TCRbeta CDR3 rearrangement, sequence reads were collapsed and filtered. For each sample, productive Simpson clonality was calculated by taking the square root of Simpson's diversity index across productive rearrangements. This immuneACCESS table, as held by TCRdb, lists in-frame sequences with V and J called but not all clones. Of the missing ones, under half trace to an unresolved V gene in checked studies; the others have no known cause. V, J and clone size reflect that table, while D and trimming were determined from the DNA. The sample table records around 200,000 clones; approximately 90% of these occur just once. The ten largest clones take up around 0.77% of the sample.

This clone occurred a few times. Its antigen has not been determined. No much larger clone is present one base from it, and per-base qualities are unavailable. Enrolling through a virtual design, the prospective study's participants ranged in age from roughly 18 to 95 years and lived across about two dozen United States geographic areas. In the prospective study, participants were assigned to cohorts based on the clinical history participants reported in a screening survey and a study questionnaire. For ImmuneRACE Cohort 3, a participant was defined as recovered based on two consecutive negative NP/OP PCR tests, clearance by a healthcare professional, or resolution of symptoms. In the prospective study, mobile phlebotomists collected whole blood, serum and a nasopharyngeal or oropharyngeal swab from each participant. Over a roughly 2-month period, participants in the prospective study had the option of providing additional blood draws and questionnaires. Blood samples from the prospective study were shipped frozen or at room temperature prior to DNA extraction.

The material sequenced was PBMCs or T cells enriched from blood (not recorded which). The chain joins TRBV7-2 to TRBJ2-3; 13 bases in between match TRBD2. The source of this sequence is a woman between 18 and 29 years old who had recovered from COVID-19. The CDR3 protein is CASRPHRLAGGGTDTQYF. Here is the DNA: TGTGCCAGCAGACCCCATAGACTAGCGGGAGGAGGTACAGATACGCAGTATTTT.